A single sample is the source of the 21 T cell receptor beta chains below, sequenced in a study of T cell changes during pregnancy in multiple sclerosis. Measured with immunoSEQ multiplex PCR; TCRdb has only the in-frame clones, and not every one. Here the sample spans just under 80,000 clones, about 93% being singletons. Material: peripheral blood, obtained in the first trimester of pregnancy. The receptors here all came from a female donor with multiple sclerosis, enrolled in a pregnancy study.

This clone was recorded once. This chain links TRBV7-6 with TRBJ2-7; 13 bases are shared with TRBD2. The CDR3 length is 14 residues. The germline V gene has CDR1 SGHVS and CDR2 FNYEAQ. With 6 bases clipped from V and 7 bases from J, the junction kept 6 bases outside the gene matches. CDR3 in DNA: TGTGCCAGCAGTCGACTAGCGGGAGGAGGAGAGCAGTACTTC. It specifies CASSRLAGGGEQYF.

This clone was counted between two and nine times. This rearrangement joins TRBV9 to TRBJ1-1, with a tentative D call TRBD1 (5 bases). Trimming took 0 bases from V and 3 from J, leaving 6 bases between them. The germline V gene encodes CDR1 SGDLS and CDR2 YYNGEE. This CDR3 contains 13 residues. In nucleotides, the CDR3 is TGTGCCAGCAGCGTAGGGGGGGACACTGAAGCTTTCTTT. This codes for CASSVGGDTEAFF.

The genes are TRBV4-2 and TRBJ2-3, with TRBD1 as a possible D gene (5 bases). The CDR3 contains 14 residues. From germline, CDR1 is LGHNA and CDR2 YNFKEQ. The ends were cut back, 0 bases at V and 1 base at J, with 5 bases in the middle. The CDR3 reads CASSQDRGTDTQYF. The CDR3, as DNA: TGTGCCAGCAGCCAAGACAGGGGCACAGATACGCAGTATTTT.

V and J are TRBV5-4 and TRBJ2-7; the match to TRBD1 covers 10 bases. The CDR3 length is 16 residues. Germline V lookup: CDR1 SGHNT, CDR2 YYREEE (reference sequence). The V gene end was trimmed by 3 bases and the J gene end by 3 bases; junction bases not matched to a gene: 9. CDR3 residues: CASSWGPGQGFYEQYF. CDR3 in DNA: TGTGCCAGCAGCTGGGGACCGGGACAGGGGTTCTACGAGCAGTACTTC. Supplemented by reference TRBV5-4 and TRBJ2-7, the full variable domain reads ETGVTQSPTHLIKTRGQQVTLRCSSQSGHNTVSWYQQALGQGPQFIFQYYREEENGRGNFPPRFSGLQFPNYSSELNVNALELDDSALYLCASSWGPGQGFYEQYFGPGTRLTVT.

This clone appeared once. The chain uses TRBV6-5 and TRBJ2-1, with 11 bases identical to TRBD2. Germline V gene sequence: CDR1 MNHEY, CDR2 SVGAGI. This CDR3 region has 15 residues. Trimming cost V 6 bases and J 7 bases; bases outside gene matches: 8. CDR3 sequence: CASRVIAGGKNEQFF. Here the CDR3 DNA reads TGTGCCAGCAGAGTAATAGCGGGGGGGAAGAATGAGCAGTTCTTC.

J is TRBJ1-4 and V is TRBV15, with a tentative D call TRBD1 (6 bases). The ends were cut back, 9 bases at V and 0 bases at J, with 11 bases in the middle. Germline V lookup: CDR1 LNHNV, CDR2 YYDKDF (reference sequence). The CDR3 has 14 amino acids. The CDR3 nucleotides are TGTGCCACGGGGGGGCAAGCAACTAATGAAAAACTGTTTTTT. It translates to CATGGQATNEKLFF.

The chain combines TRBV9 with TRBJ1-2; maybe TRBD1 (6 bases). Trimming left V 7 bases short and J 8 bases short, with 21 bases between. CDR3 size: 14 residues. The germline CDR1 and CDR2 sequences are SGDLS and YYNGEE. CDR3 coding DNA: TGTGCCAGCGGAAACAGGGTTGGGTCGGACGGCTACACCTTC. Translating it yields CASGNRVGSDGYTF.

The CDR3 here is CAWGTGNYGYTF. CDR3 in DNA: TGTGCCTGGGGGACAGGGAACTATGGCTACACCTTC. The J gene is TRBJ1-2, the V gene TRBV30; 9 bases are a match to TRBD1. CDR3 length: 12 amino acids. With 5 bases clipped from V and 2 bases from J, the junction kept 0 bases outside the gene matches. In germline, CDR1 is GTSNPN, CDR2 SVGIG (reference sequence). The full variable domain, its missing parts supplied by reference TRBV30 and TRBJ1-2, is SQTIHQWPATLVQPVGSPLSLECTVEGTSNPNLYWYRQAAGRGLQLLFYSVGIGQISSEVPQNLSASRPQDRQFILSSKKLLLSDSGFYLCAWGTGNYGYTFGSGTRLTVV.

V and J are TRBV7-8 and TRBJ2-3, with 11 bases lining up with TRBD2. Germline lookup yields CDR1 SGHVS and CDR2 FQNEAQ. Trimming at V came to 3 bases and at J to 4 bases, leaving 15 bases not matched to a gene. The CDR3 has 19 amino acids. CDR3: CASSFASGGLRIWADTQYF. The CDR3 region has the DNA TGTGCCAGCAGCTTCGCTAGCGGGGGGCTCCGTATATGGGCAGATACGCAGTATTTT.

The J gene is TRBJ2-3, the V gene TRBV25-1; TRBD2 aligns across 10 bases. V gave up 5 bases and J gave up 6 bases; unmatched junction bases: 2. Germline values: CDR1 MGHDK, CDR2 SYGVNS. This CDR3 has 13 amino acids. The DNA of the CDR3 is TGTGCCAGCAGTCTAGCGGGAGTCGATACGCAGTATTTT. Its translation is CASSLAGVDTQYF.

The chain carries TRBV4-2 and TRBJ2-1; 9 bases match TRBD2. V dropped 3 bases and J dropped 4; count of bases not matched to a gene: 13. The CDR3 is made up of 18 amino acids. Germline CDR1 is LGHNA and CDR2 is YNFKEQ. CDR3 DNA sequence: TGTGCCAGCAGCCAGCCCACAAGCGGACTAGCGTTATACAATGAGCAGTTCTTC. As protein: CASSQPTSGLALYNEQFF.

This chain connects TRBV5-1 to TRBJ1-3; a possible D gene is TRBD1 (5 bases). V was trimmed by 4 bases and J by 7 bases, leaving 12 bases between them. The CDR3 has 13 amino acids. The germline V gene encodes CDR1 SGHRS and CDR2 YFSETQ. The CDR3 nucleotides read TGCGCCAGCAGCCAAGGACAAGGCAACACCATATATTTT. This encodes CASSQGQGNTIYF.

The chain links TRBV6-1 to TRBJ1-1; D unresolved. Looked up from germline, CDR1 is MNHNS and CDR2 is SASEGT. The CDR3 loop spans 13 amino acids. Trimming took 4 bases from V and 2 from J, leaving 8 bases between them. Written as DNA, the CDR3 is TGTGCCAGCAGTGCGACATTTAACACTGAAGCTTTCTTT. Amino acid sequence: CASSATFNTEAFF.

This sequence joins TRBV27 and TRBJ1-6, with TRBD1 identical over 8 bases. V trimming: 4 bases; J trimming: 13 bases; junction bases outside the gene matches: 9. The CDR3 is 14 amino acids. Germline V gene sequence: CDR1 MNHEY, CDR2 SMNVEV (reference sequence). The CDR3 is CASSSTGTGTPLHF. CDR3 DNA sequence: TGTGCCAGCAGTTCCACCGGGACAGGTACTCCCCTCCACTTT.

This chain's CDR3 is CASSQDRRGTYNEQFF. The CDR3 nucleotides read TGCGCCAGCAGCCAAGATAGGCGGGGAACCTACAATGAGCAGTTCTTC. The V call is TRBV4-3, the J call TRBJ2-1; TRBD2 is a possible D gene (6 bases). From germline, CDR1 is LGHNA and CDR2 YSLEER. The germline V and J ends were trimmed by 0 bases and 2 bases, with 11 bases remaining between them. The CDR3 loop spans 16 amino acids.

The V and J genes are TRBV2 and TRBJ1-5; D is perhaps TRBD1 (5 bases). The germline gives CDR1 SNHLY, CDR2 FYNNEI. The CDR3 spans 15 residues. V shed 3 bases and J shed 4 bases, with 13 bases lying between them. CDR3 bases: TGTGCCAGCAGTGATTCAGGGATAGGGAATCAGCCCCAGCATTTT. This sequence encodes CASSDSGIGNQPQHF.

This CDR3 is CATSKIPRQVSNTEAFF. As DNA, the CDR3 is TGTGCCACCAGCAAAATCCCGAGACAGGTCTCGAACACTGAAGCTTTCTTT. This rearrangement joins TRBV15 to TRBJ1-1, with TRBD1 as a possible D gene (6 bases). CDR1 and CDR2 from the germline V gene are LNHNV and YYDKDF (reference sequence). Trimming shortened V by 4 bases and J by 1 base, and 19 bases separated the two germline ends. The CDR3 contains 17 residues.

V and J are TRBV12-5 and TRBJ1-5; TRBD1 is a possible D gene (6 bases). Trimming removed 5 bases from V and 0 bases from J, with 11 bases in between. The CDR3 is made up of 15 amino acids. Per germline, CDR1 LGHNT and CDR2 FRNRAP. The CDR3 protein is CASGPTGNSNQPQHF. The CDR3, as DNA: TGTGCTAGTGGTCCAACAGGGAATAGCAATCAGCCCCAGCATTTT.

The chain uses TRBV7-9 and TRBJ1-1; possibly TRBD1 for D (5 bases). The CDR3 totals 16 residues. V was clipped by 1 base and J by 4 bases, with 16 bases between them. Germline CDR1 is SEHNR and CDR2 is FQNEAQ (reference sequence). The chain's CDR3 is CASSLGGLRGTTEAFF. The CDR3 nucleotides read TGTGCCAGCAGCTTAGGTGGTCTTAGGGGTACCACTGAAGCTTTCTTT.

The chain has TRBV7-9 and TRBJ1-1, with a possible D match to TRBD1 (5 bases). V shed 5 bases and J shed 5 bases, with 18 bases lying between them. This CDR3 is built from 15 residues. In germline, CDR1 is SEHNR, CDR2 FQNEAQ (reference sequence). CDR3 loop: CASSLKWGEITEAFF. The CDR3 nucleotides read TGTGCCAGCAGCCTCAAGTGGGGGGAGATTACTGAAGCTTTCTTT.

The chain uses TRBV28 and TRBJ2-7; 11 nucleotides match TRBD2. The V gene's germline CDR1 is MDHEN and CDR2 SYDVKM. The CDR3 contains 16 residues. The V gene end was trimmed by 6 bases and the J gene end by 1 base; junction bases not matched to a gene: 8. For the CDR3, the DNA is TGTGCCAGCAGCGGACTAGCGGGCTTACTATCCTACGAGCAGTACTTC. This translates into CASSGLAGLLSYEQYF.